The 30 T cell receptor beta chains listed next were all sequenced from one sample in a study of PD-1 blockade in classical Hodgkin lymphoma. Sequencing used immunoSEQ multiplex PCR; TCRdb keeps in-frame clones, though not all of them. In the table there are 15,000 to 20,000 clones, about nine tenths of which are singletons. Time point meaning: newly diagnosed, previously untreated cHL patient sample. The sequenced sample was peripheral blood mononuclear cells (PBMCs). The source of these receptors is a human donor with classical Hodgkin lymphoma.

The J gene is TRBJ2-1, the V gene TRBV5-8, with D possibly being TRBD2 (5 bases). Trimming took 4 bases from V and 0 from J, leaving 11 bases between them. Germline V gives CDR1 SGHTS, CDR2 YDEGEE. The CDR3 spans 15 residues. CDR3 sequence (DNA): TGTGCCAGCAGCACCAGGACTCCCTCCTACAATGAGCAGTTCTTC. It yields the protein CASSTRTPSYNEQFF.

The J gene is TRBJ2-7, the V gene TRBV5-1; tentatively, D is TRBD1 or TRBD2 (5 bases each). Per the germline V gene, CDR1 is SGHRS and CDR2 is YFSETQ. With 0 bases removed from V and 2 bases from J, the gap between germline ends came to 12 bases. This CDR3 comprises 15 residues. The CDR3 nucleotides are TGCGCCAGCAGCTTGGAAGCGGAAGGGGCCTACGAGCAGTACTTC. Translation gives CASSLEAEGAYEQYF. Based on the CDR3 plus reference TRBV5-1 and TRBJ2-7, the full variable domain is KAGVTQTPRYLIKTRGQQVTLSCSPISGHRSVSWYQQTPGQGLQFLFEYFSETQRNKGNFPGRFSGRQFSNSRSEMNVSTLELGDSALYLCASSLEAEGAYEQYFGPGTRLTVT.

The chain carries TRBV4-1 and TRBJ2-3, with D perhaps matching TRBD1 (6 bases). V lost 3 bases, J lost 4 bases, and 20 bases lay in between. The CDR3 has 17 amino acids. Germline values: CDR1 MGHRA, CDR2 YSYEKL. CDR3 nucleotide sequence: TGCGCCAGCAGCCACCTGCGACAGGAAGGGAAACCAGATACGCAGTATTTT. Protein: CASSHLRQEGKPDTQYF.

This CDR3 is CASSPTGNTEAFF. In DNA form, the CDR3 reads TGTGCCAGCAGCCCGACAGGGAACACTGAAGCTTTCTTT. V usage is TRBV25-1 and J usage is TRBJ1-1; maybe TRBD1 (6 bases). Germline V gives CDR1 MGHDK, CDR2 SYGVNS. V lost 6 bases to trimming and J lost 1 base, with 9 bases between them. This CDR3 region has 13 residues.

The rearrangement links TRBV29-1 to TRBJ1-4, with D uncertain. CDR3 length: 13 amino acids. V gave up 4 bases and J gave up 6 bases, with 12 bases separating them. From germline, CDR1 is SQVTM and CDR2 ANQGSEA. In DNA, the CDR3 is TGCAGCGTTGGTAGGGTTGGTGATGAAAAACTGTTTTTT. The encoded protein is CSVGRVGDEKLFF. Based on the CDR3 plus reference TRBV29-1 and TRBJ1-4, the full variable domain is SAVISQKPSRDICQRGTSLTIQCQVDSQVTMMFWYRQQPGQSLTLIATANQGSEATYESGFVIDKFPISRPNLTFSTLTVSNMSPEDSSIYLCSVGRVGDEKLFFGSGTQLSVL.

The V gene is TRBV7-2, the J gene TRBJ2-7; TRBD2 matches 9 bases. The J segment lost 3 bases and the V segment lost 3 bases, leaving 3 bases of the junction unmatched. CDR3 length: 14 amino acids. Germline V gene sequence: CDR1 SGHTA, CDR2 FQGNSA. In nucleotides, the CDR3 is TGTGCCAGCAGCTTGCGGGAGGGCCTCTACGAGCAGTACTTC. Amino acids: CASSLREGLYEQYF. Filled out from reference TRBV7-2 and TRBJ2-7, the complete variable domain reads GAGVSQSPSNKVTEKGKDVELRCDPISGHTALYWYRQSLGQGLEFLIYFQGNSAPDKSGLPSDRFSAERTGGSVSTLTIQRTQQEDSAVYLCASSLREGLYEQYFGPGTRLTVT.

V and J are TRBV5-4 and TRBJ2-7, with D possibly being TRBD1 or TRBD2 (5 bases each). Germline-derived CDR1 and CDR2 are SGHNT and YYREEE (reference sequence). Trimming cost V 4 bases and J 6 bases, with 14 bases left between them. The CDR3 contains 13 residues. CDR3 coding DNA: TGTGCCAGCAGCCCCTGGGACGCTCTCGAGCAGTACTTC. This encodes CASSPWDALEQYF.

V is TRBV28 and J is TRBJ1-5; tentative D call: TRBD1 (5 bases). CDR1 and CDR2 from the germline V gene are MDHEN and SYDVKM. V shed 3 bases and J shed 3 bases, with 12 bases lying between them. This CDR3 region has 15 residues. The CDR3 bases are TGTGCCAGCAGTTTCCCAGGGAAGACCAATCAGCCCCAGCATTTT. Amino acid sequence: CASSFPGKTNQPQHF.

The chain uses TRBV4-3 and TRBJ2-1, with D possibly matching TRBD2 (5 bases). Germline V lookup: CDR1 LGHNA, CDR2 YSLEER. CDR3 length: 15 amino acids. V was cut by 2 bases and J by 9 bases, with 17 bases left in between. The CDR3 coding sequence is TGCGCCAGCAGCCAATCGTATCGTCTAGCCGGTGAGCAGTTCTTC. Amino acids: CASSQSYRLAGEQFF.

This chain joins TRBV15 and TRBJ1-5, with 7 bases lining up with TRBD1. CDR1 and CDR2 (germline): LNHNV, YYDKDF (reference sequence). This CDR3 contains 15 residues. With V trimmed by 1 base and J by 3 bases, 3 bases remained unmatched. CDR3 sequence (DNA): TGTGCCACCAGCAGAGTGGGACAGTTCAATCAGCCCCAGCATTTT. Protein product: CATSRVGQFNQPQHF.

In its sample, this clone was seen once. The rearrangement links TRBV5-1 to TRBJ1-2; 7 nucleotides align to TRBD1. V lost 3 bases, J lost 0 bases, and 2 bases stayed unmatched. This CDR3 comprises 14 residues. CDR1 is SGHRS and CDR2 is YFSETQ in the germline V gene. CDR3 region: CASSSGGTNYGYTF. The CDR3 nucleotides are TGCGCCAGCAGCTCAGGGGGGACTAACTATGGCTACACCTTC.

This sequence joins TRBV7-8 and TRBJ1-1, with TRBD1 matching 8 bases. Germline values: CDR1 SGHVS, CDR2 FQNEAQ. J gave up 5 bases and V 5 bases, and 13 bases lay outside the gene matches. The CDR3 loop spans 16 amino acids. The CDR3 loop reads CASSPLDRETSTEAFF. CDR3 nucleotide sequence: TGTGCCAGCAGCCCCCTGGACAGGGAGACTTCGACTGAAGCTTTCTTT. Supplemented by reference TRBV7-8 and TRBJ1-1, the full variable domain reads GAGVSQSPRYKVAKRGQDVALRCDPISGHVSLFWYQQALGQGPEFLTYFQNEAQLDKSGLPSDRFFAERPEGSVSTLKIQRTQQEDSAVYLCASSPLDRETSTEAFFGQGTRLTVV.

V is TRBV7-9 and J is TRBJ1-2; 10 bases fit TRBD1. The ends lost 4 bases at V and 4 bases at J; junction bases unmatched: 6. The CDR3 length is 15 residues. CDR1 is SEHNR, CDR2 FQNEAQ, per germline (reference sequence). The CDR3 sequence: CASSSTGGLGYGYTF. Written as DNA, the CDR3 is TGTGCCAGCAGCTCGACAGGGGGCCTGGGCTATGGCTACACCTTC. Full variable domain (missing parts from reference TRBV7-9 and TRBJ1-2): DTGVSQNPRHKITKRGQNVTFRCDPISEHNRLYWYRQTLGQGPEFLTYFQNEAQLEKSRLLSDRFSAERPKGSFSTLEIQRTEQGDSAMYLCASSSTGGLGYGYTFGSGTRLTVV.

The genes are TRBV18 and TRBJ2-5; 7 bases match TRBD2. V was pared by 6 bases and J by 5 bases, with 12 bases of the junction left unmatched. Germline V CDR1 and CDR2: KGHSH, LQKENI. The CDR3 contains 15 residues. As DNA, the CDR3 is TGTGCCAGCTCGAGATCGGGGGGAAGAGGGGAGACCCAGTACTTC. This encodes CASSRSGGRGETQYF.

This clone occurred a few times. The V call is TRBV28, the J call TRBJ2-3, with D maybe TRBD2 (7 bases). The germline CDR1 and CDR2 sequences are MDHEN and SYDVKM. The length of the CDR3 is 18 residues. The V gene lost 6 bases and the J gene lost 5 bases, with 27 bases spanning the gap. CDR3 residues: CASSSLRGRAYEIDTQYF. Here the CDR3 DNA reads TGTGCCAGCAGCTCCCTTAGGGGGAGGGCCTATGAAATAGATACGCAGTATTTT.

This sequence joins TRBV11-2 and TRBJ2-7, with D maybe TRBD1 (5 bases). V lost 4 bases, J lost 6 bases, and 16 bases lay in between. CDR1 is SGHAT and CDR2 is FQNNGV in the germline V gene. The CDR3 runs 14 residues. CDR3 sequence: CASSSLTRVSEQYF. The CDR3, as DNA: TGTGCCAGCAGCTCGCTCACCAGGGTTTCCGAGCAGTACTTC.

Here the CDR3 reads CASSPSNPGQFSYEQYF. CDR3 coding DNA: TGTGCCAGCTCCCCATCCAATCCGGGACAGTTCTCCTACGAGCAGTACTTC. This rearrangement joins TRBV18 to TRBJ2-7; 7 positions match TRBD1. The CDR3 length is 17 residues. V shed 6 bases and J 0 bases; nucleotides not matched to a gene: 14. Germline CDR1 is KGHSH and CDR2 is LQKENI.

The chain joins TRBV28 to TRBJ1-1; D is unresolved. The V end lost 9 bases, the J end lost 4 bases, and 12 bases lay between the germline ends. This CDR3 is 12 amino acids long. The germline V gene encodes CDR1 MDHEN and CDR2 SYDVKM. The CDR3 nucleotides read TGTGCCAGTCTCCTGAAGCCCACTGAAGCTTTCTTT. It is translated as CASLLKPTEAFF.

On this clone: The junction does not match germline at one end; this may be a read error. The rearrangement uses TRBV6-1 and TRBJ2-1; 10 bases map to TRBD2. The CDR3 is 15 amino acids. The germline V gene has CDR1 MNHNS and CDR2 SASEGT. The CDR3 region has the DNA TGTGCCAGCAGTAAAGCGGGAGGGATCTGGGATGAGCAGTTCTTC. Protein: CASSKAGGIWDEQFF.

CDR3 DNA sequence: TGTGCCAGCAGCTCCAACGCCCTCCAAGAGACCCAGTACTTC. Amino acid sequence: CASSSNALQETQYF. V and J are TRBV7-2 and TRBJ2-5; D remains ambiguous. The CDR3 length is 14 residues. V lost 4 bases, J lost 1 base, and 10 bases lay in between. In germline, CDR1 is SGHTA, CDR2 FQGNSA.

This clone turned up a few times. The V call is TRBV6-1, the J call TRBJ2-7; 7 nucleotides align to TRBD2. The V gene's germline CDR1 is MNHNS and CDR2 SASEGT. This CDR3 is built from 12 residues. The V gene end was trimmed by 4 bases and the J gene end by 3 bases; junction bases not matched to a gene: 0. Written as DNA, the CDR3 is TGTGCCAGCAGTGCGGGAGGCTACGAGCAGTACTTC. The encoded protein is CASSAGGYEQYF.

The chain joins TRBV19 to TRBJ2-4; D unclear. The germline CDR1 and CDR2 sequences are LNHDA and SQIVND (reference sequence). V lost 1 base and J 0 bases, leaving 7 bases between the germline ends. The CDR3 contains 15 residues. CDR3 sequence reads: CASSIVTAAKNIQYF. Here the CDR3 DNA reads TGTGCCAGTAGTATAGTGACCGCAGCCAAAAACATTCAGTACTTC.

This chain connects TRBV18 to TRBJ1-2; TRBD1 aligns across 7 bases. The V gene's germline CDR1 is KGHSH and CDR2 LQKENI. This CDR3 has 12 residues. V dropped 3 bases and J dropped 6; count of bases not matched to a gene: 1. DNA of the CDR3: TGTGCCAGCTCACCCGACAGGGATGGCTACACCTTC. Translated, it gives CASSPDRDGYTF.

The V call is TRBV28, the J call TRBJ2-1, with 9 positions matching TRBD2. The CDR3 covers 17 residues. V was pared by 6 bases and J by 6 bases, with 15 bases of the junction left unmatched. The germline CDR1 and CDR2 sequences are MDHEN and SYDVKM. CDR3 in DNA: TGTGCCAGCAGCCCTATAGGGGCGGGAGGGCCTGTCAATGAGCAGTTCTTC. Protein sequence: CASSPIGAGGPVNEQFF. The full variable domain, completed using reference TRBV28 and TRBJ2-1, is DVKVTQSSRYLVKRTGEKVFLECVQDMDHENMFWYRQDPGLGLRLIYFSYDVKMKEKGDIPEGYSVSREKKERFSLILESASTNQTSMYLCASSPIGAGGPVNEQFFGPGTRLTVL.

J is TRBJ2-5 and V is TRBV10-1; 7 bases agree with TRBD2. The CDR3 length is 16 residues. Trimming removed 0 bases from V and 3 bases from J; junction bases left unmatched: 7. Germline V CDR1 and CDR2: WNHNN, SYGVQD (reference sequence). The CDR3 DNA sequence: TGCGCCAGCAGTGAGTCCTCTCTAGCGGAGAAAGAGACCCAGTACTTC. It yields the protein CASSESSLAEKETQYF.

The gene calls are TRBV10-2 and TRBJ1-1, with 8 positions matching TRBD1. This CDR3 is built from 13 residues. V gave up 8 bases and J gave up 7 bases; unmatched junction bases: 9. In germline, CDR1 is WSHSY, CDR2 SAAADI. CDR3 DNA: TGCGCCAGCTTAGGGCAGGGGGCCGGTGAAGCTTTCTTT. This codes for CASLGQGAGEAFF.

The CDR3 sequence is CASSPRGGWQETQYF. DNA for the CDR3: TGTGCCAGCAGCCCCAGGGGGGGATGGCAAGAGACCCAGTACTTC. The gene calls are TRBV9 and TRBJ2-5; D possibly uses TRBD1 or TRBD2 (7 bases each). Trimming stripped 4 bases from V and 2 bases from J, with 15 bases between. CDR1 and CDR2 (germline): SGDLS, YYNGEE. The CDR3 sequence is 15 residues long. Together with reference TRBV9 and TRBJ2-5, the CDR3 gives the full variable domain: DSGVTQTPKHLITATGQRVTLRCSPRSGDLSVYWYQQSLDQGLQFLIQYYNGEERAKGNILERFSAQQFPDLHSELNLSSLELGDSALYFCASSPRGGWQETQYFGPGTRLLVL.

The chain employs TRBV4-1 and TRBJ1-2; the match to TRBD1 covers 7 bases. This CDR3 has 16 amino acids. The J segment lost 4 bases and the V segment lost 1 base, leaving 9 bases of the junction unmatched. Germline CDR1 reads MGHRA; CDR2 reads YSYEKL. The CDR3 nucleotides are TGCGCCAGCAGCCAAGCGACCTCCGGGACAGCCTATGGCTACACCTTC. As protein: CASSQATSGTAYGYTF.

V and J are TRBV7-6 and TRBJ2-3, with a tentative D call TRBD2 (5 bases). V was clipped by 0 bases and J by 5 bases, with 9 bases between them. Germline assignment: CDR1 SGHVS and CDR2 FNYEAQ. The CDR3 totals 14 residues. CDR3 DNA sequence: TGTGCCAGCAGCTTAGCGGGCGGAGGAGATACGCAGTATTTT. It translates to CASSLAGGGDTQYF.

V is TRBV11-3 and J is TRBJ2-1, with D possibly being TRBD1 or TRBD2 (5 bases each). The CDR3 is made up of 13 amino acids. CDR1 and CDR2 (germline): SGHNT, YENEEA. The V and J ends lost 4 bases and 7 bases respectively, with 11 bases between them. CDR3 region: CASSSGPVNEQFF. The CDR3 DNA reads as TGTGCCAGCAGCTCGGGACCGGTGAATGAGCAGTTCTTC.